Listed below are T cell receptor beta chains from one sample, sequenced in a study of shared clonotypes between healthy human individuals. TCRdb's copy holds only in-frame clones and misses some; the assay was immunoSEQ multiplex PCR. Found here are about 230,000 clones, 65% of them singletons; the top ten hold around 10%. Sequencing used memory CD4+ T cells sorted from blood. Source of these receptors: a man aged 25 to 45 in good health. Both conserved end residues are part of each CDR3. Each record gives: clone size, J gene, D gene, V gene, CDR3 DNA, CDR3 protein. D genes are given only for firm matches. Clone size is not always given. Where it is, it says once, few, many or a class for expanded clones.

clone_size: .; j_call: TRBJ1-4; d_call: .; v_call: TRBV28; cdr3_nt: TGTGCCAGCAGTGGGGCTCCAACTAATGAAAAACTGTTTTTT; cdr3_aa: CASSGAPTNEKLFF
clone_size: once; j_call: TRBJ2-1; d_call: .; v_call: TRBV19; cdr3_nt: TGTGCCAGTATGGACCTGGGCGGGGGCGATGAGCAGTTCTTC; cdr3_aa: CASMDLGGGDEQFF
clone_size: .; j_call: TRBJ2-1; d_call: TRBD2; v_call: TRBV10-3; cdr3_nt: TGTGCCATCACTACTAGCGGCTACAATGAGCAGTTCTTC; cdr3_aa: CAITTSGYNEQFF
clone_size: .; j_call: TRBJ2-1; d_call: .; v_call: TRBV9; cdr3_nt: TGTGCCAGCAGCGTCCAGGGGGGCGTGACTAGCGTCTACAATGAGCAGTTCTTC; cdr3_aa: CASSVQGGVTSVYNEQFF
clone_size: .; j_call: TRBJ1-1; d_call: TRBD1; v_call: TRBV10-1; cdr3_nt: TGCGCCAGCAGTGCTTTCCGGGACAGGCCCCGTGGAGCTTTCTTT; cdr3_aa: CASSAFRDRPRGAFF
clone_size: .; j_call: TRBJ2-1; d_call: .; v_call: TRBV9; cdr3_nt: TGTGCCAGTAGCGTAGGGCCGAAAAATGAGCAGTTCTTC; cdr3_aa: CASSVGPKNEQFF
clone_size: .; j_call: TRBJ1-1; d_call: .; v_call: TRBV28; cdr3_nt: TGTGCCAGCATCCAGCACGGGGGGAGCTCCGAAGCTTTCTTT; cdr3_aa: CASIQHGGSSEAFF
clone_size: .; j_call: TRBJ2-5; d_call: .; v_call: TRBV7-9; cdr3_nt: TGTGCCAGCAGCTCCCTAATGGGGGAGACCCAGTACTTC; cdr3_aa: CASSSLMGETQYF
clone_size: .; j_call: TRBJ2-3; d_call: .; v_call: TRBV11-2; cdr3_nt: TGTGCCAGCAGCTCCGGGGCGGACCGTGTCACAGATACGCAGTATTTT; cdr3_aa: CASSSGADRVTDTQYF
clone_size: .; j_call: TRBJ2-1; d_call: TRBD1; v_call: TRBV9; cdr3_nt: TGTGCCAGCAGCTACGCAGGGGGCGTCGACAATGAGCAGTTCTTC; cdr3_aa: CASSYAGGVDNEQFF
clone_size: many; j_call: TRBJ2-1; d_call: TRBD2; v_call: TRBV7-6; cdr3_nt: TGTGCCAGCAGCTTAGAACTAGCGGAAAGCTCCTACAATGAGCAGTTCTTC; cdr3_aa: CASSLELAESSYNEQFF
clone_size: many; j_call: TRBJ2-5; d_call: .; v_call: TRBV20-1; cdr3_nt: TGCAGTGCTATTCAGATGCCGACCCAGTACTTC; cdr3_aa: CSAIQMPTQYF
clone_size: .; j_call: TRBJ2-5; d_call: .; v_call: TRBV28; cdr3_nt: TGTGCCAGCAGCCCACCTCTAGGACTGGGGTCTTCCGGGACCCAGTACTTC; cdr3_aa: CASSPPLGLGSSGTQYF
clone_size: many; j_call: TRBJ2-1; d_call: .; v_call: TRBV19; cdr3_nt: TGTGCCAGTCAACAAGACAGGAGCTCCTACAATGAGCAGTTCTTC; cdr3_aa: CASQQDRSSYNEQFF
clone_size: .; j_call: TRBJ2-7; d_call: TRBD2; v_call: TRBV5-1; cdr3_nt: TGCGCCAGCAGCTTGGATTCCGGACTAGGCTCTTCCGAGCAGTACTTC; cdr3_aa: CASSLDSGLGSSEQYF
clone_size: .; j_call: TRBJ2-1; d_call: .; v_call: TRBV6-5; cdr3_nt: TGTGCCAGCAGTTACCCCGGAAGGCAGTTCTTC; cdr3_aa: CASSYPGRQFF
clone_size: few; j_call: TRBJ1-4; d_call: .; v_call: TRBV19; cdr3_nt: TGTGCCAGTAGTAACAGGAGATCAACTAATGAAAAACTGTTTTTT; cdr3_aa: CASSNRRSTNEKLFF
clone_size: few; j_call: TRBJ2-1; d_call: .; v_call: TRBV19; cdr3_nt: TGTGCCAGTAGTATATATTCTGAGCAGTTCTTC; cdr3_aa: CASSIYSEQFF
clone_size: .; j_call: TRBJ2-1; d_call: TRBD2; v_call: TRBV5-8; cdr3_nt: TGTGCCAGCAGACCCCTAGCGGGAGGGTCAGGCGAGCAGTTCTTC; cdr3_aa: CASRPLAGGSGEQFF
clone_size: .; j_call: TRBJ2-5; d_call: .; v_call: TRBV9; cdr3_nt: TGTGCCAGCAGCGTTAGATGGGGGCGTGGGGAGACCCAGTACTTC; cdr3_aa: CASSVRWGRGETQYF
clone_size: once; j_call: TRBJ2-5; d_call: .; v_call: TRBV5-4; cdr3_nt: TGTGCCAGCAGCTTGGAGGGACCCCAAGAGACCCAGTACTTC; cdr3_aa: CASSLEGPQETQYF
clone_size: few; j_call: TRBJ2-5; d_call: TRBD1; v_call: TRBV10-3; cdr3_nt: TGTGCCATCAGACCAGGACAGGCCTCCCAAGAGACCCAGTACTTC; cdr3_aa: CAIRPGQASQETQYF
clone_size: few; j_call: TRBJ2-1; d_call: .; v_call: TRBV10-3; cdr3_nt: TGTGCCATCAGGAGGGGCAATGAGCAGTTCTTC; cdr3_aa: CAIRRGNEQFF
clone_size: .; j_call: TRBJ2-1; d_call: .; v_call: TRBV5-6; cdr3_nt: TGTGCCAGCAGCCCACAGCGTAGCCGTGAGCAGTTCTTC; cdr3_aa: CASSPQRSREQFF
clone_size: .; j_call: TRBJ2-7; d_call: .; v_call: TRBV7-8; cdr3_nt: TGTGCCAGCAGCTCCCTCGGACGATACGAGCAGTACTTC; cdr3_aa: CASSSLGRYEQYF
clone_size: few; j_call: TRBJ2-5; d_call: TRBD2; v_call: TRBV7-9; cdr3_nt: TGTGCCAGCAGCCGCGGACTAGCGGGAGGGCCGGAGGAGACCCAGTACTTC; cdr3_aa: CASSRGLAGGPEETQYF
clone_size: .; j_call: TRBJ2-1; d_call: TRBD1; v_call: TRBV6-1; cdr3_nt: TGTGCCAGCCGTCGGGACAGGGTCAGCGATGAGCAGTTCTTC; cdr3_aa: CASRRDRVSDEQFF
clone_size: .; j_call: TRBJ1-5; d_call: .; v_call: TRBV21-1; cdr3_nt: TGTGCCAGCAAGAGGGAAGCGGGCAATCAGCCCCAGCATTTT; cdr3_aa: CASKREAGNQPQHF
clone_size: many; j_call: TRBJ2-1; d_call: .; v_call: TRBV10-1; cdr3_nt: TGCGCCAGCAGCCTAACTCGGGGAAATGAGCAGTTCTTC; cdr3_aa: CASSLTRGNEQFF
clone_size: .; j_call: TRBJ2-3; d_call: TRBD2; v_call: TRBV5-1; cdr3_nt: TGTGCCAGCAGCTCTAGCGGGGAACGAGATACGCAGTATTTT; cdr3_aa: CASSSSGERDTQYF
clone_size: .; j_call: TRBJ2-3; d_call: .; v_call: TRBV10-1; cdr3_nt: TGCGCCAGCGGGGACGGGGAGGAAACAGATACGCAGTATTTT; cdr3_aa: CASGDGEETDTQYF
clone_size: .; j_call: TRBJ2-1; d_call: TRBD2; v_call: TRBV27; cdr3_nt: TGTGCCAGCAGTTCACCCTCTAGCGGGCCCTACAATGAGCAGTTCTTC; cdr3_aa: CASSSPSSGPYNEQFF
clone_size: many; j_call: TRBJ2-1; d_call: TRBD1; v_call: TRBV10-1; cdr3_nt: TGCGCCAGCAGTCCGACAGGGGGCCACCATAGGCATGGTGAGCAGTTCTTC; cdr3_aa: CASSPTGGHHRHGEQFF
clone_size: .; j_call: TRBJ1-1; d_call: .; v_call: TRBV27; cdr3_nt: TGTGCCAGCAGTCCAACAGACAGTTCCACTGAAGCTTTCTTT; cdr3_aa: CASSPTDSSTEAFF
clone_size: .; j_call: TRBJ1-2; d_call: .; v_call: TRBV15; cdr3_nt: TGTGCCACCAGCAGAGATCGGACAATGCTCACGCTAGGCACCTTC; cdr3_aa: CATSRDRTMLTLGTF
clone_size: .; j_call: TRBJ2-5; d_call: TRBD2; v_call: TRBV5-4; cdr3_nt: TGTGCCAGCAGCAACCCGGGGAGGGGATCCCCCCAAGAGACCCAGTACTTC; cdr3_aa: CASSNPGRGSPQETQYF
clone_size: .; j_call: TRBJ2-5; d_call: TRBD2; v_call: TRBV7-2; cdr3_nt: TGTGCCAGCAGCTTAGCGCGACTAGCGGGAGAGACCCAGTACTTC; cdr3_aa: CASSLARLAGETQYF
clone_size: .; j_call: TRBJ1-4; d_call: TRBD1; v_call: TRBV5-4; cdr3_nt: TGTGCCAGCAGCTCATTGACAGGGGGGAGTGAAAAACTGTTTTTT; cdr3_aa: CASSSLTGGSEKLFF
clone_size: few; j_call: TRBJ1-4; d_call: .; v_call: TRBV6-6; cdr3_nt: TGTGCCAGCAGTGTGGAGGGGGTAGGTAATGAAAAACTGTTTTTT; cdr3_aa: CASSVEGVGNEKLFF
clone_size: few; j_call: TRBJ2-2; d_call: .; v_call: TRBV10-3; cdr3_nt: TGTGCCATCAGTGAGTCGCCAAACAGGGTGGGCACCGGGGAGCTGTTTTTT; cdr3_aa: CAISESPNRVGTGELFF
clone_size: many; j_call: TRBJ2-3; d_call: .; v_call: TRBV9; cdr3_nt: TGTGCCAGCAGCGTAGACGGGGCCGGCGCTAGCACAGATACGCAGTATTTT; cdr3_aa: CASSVDGAGASTDTQYF
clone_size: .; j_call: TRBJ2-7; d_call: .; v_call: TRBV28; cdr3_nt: TGTGCCAGCAGTACTGGTTCCAGTGGAGACGAGCAGTACTTC; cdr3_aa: CASSTGSSGDEQYF
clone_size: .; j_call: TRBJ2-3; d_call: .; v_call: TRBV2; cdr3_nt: TGTGCCAGCAAACAGGGCCGAGGTGGAGATACGCAGTATTTT; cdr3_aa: CASKQGRGGDTQYF
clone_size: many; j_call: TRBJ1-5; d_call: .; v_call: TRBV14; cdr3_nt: TGTGCCAGCAGCCAACCGGGGCGCAATCAGCCCCAGCATTTT; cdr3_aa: CASSQPGRNQPQHF
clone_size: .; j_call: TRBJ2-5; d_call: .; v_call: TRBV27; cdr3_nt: TGTGCCAGCAGTTCGGGTGGCCAAGAGACCCAGTACTTC; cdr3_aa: CASSSGGQETQYF
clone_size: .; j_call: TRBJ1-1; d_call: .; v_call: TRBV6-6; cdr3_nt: TGTGCCAGCAGGGCCCCTTCTCTAACTGAAGCTTTCTTT; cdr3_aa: CASRAPSLTEAFF
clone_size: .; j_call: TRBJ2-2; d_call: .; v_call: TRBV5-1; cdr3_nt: TGCGCCAGCAGCACCGACCAGAGGAACACCGGGGAGCTGTTTTTT; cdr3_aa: CASSTDQRNTGELFF
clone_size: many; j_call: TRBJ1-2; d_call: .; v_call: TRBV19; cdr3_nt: TGTGCCAGTAGTATCTCTGGGGGCATGGACTATGGCTACACCTTC; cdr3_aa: CASSISGGMDYGYTF
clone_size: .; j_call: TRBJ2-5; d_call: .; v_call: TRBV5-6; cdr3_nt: TGTGCCAGCAGCTTCGGCGTTCGGGGCCAAGAGACCCAGTACTTC; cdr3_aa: CASSFGVRGQETQYF
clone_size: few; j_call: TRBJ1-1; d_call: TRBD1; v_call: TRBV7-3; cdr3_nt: TGTGCCAGCAGCTTGATAGCAGGGGGGAACACTGAAGCTTTCTTT; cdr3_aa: CASSLIAGGNTEAFF
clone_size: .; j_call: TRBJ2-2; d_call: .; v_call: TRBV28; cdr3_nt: TGTGCCAGCAGTTTAAGGCGGCCCAACACCGGGGAGCTGTTTTTT; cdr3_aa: CASSLRRPNTGELFF